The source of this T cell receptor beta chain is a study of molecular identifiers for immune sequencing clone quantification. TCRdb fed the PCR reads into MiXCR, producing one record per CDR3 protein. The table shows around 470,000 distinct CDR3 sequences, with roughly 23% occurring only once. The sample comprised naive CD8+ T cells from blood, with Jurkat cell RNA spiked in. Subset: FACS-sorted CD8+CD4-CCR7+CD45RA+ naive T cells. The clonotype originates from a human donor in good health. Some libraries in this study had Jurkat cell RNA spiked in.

The CDR3 nucleotides read TGCAGTGCTAGAGCCGGAATTGCGACTGAAGCTTTCTTT. It yields the protein CSARAGIATEAFF. The chain is built from TRBV20-1 and TRBJ1-1; D not resolved. CDR1 and CDR2 from the germline V gene are DFQATT and SNEGSKA (reference sequence). The CDR3 contains 13 residues. V lost 1 base, J lost 5 bases, and 11 bases lay in between.